This T cell receptor beta chain appears in the sequencing data of a study of T cell repertoires in cytomegalovirus infection. Background on the study: Public TCR beta signatures indicated both CMV infection and matching HLA type. General observations from the study: There were HLA-C-restricted CMV-specific TCR beta clonotypes dominating the ex vivo response. The cumulative frequency of public TCR beta families identified carriers of CMV plus the relevant HLA.

TCRdb processed the reads anew with MiXCR; each CDR3 protein has one entry. Of about 310,000 distinct CDR3 sequences in the sample, about 17% were seen once. The CDR3 extends over 13 amino acids. The V gene's germline CDR1 is SGHRS and CDR2 YFSETQ. V shed 2 bases, J shed 7 bases, and the junction held 4 bases outside the gene matches. This clonotype was recorded a few times. The target antigen is unknown. The material sequenced was PBMCs. The clonotype was recovered from a human donor in good health (CMV status not recorded). Some clones in this sample may be carry-over from other donors' samples. The chain links TRBV5-1 to TRBJ1-2; 8 bases are shared with TRBD1. The DNA of the CDR3 is TGCGCCAGCAGCTTCGGGGACAGGCCTGGCTACACCTTC. Translating gives CASSFGDRPGYTF.